This T cell receptor (beta chain) was documented in a study of blood T cell repertoires in COVID-19. Study-level background: COVID-19 samples collected from the United States, Italy and Spain covered acute and convalescent phases. The cDNA or gDNA used as material had been derived from T cells, B-cell-depleted T cells, or PBMCs.

The protocol was immunoSEQ multiplex PCR, while the TCRdb copy is restricted to in-frame clones and leaves out a portion. Here the sample spans some 150,000 clones, about 89% being singletons. V lost 5 bases and J lost 9, with 11 bases in between. The length of the CDR3 is 12 residues. Germline CDR1 reads MNHNY; CDR2 reads SVGAGI (reference sequence). V and J are TRBV6-6 and TRBJ2-1; D tentatively reads TRBD1 or TRBD2 (6 bases each). The sequence was collected from a middle-aged man with acute or convalescent COVID-19. The sample consisted of peripheral blood. Here the CDR3 reads CASSRLGGEQFF. The CDR3 DNA reads as TGTGCCAGCAGTCGACTAGGGGGTGAGCAGTTCTTC.